Following are 28 T cell receptor beta chains from one sample sequenced in a study of CD8+ T cells in alopecia areata. Reverse transcribed after extraction, RNA yielded cDNA as the sequencing template. The data were produced by immunoSEQ multiplex PCR, yet TCRdb's version contains in-frame clones alone and is incomplete. The table has 110,000 or so clones, 45% to 60% seen once. The material sequenced was NKG2D-low CD8+ T cells sorted from blood. The receptors originated from a human donor with alopecia areata.

This chain uses TRBV5-6 with TRBJ2-5, with 9 bases fitting TRBD1. V dropped 7 bases and J dropped 4; count of bases not matched to a gene: 8. The CDR3 loop spans 14 amino acids. The germline gives CDR1 SGHDT, CDR2 YYEEEE. The CDR3 is CASAGQGYTETQYF. CDR3 DNA sequence: TGTGCCAGCGCGGGACAGGGATATACAGAGACCCAGTACTTC. Full variable domain (rest looked up from reference TRBV5-6 and TRBJ2-5): DAGVTQSPTHLIKTRGQQVTLRCSPKSGHDTVSWYQQALGQGPQFIFQYYEEEERQRGNFPDRFSGHQFPNYSSELNVNALLLGDSALYLCASAGQGYTETQYFGPGTRLLVL.

This chain uses TRBV2 with TRBJ2-5; D gene unclear. This CDR3 spans 10 amino acids. Trimming removed 7 bases from V and 5 bases from J, with 5 bases in between. The germline gives CDR1 SNHLY, CDR2 FYNNEI. The CDR3 here is CASTTETQYF. The CDR3 DNA is TGTGCCAGCACCACCGAGACCCAGTACTTC.

The chain joins TRBV5-1 to TRBJ2-7, with unresolved D. V lost 4 bases and J 7 bases, leaving 9 bases between the germline ends. Germline V gives CDR1 SGHRS, CDR2 YFSETQ. This CDR3 contains 11 residues. In DNA, the CDR3 is TGCGCCAGCAGCAAAGGACCGGAGCAGTACTTC. Residues: CASSKGPEQYF. The full variable domain, its missing parts supplied by reference TRBV5-1 and TRBJ2-7, is KAGVTQTPRYLIKTRGQQVTLSCSPISGHRSVSWYQQTPGQGLQFLFEYFSETQRNKGNFPGRFSGRQFSNSRSEMNVSTLELGDSALYLCASSKGPEQYFGPGTRLTVT.

This clone was found once. The junction shows a germline mismatch at one end, possibly a read error. The V and J genes are TRBV5-4 and TRBJ1-1; D not resolved. Germline-derived CDR1 and CDR2 are SGHNT and YYREEE (reference sequence). This CDR3 region has 14 residues. CDR3: CASSLVYSNTEAFF. The DNA of the CDR3 is TGCGCCAGCAGCTTGGTCTACAGCAACACTGAAGCTTTCTTT.

J is TRBJ2-7 and V is TRBV11-2; TRBD2 matches 8 bases. CDR1 is SGHAT and CDR2 is FQNNGV in the germline V gene. With 3 bases clipped from V and 3 bases from J, the junction kept 7 bases outside the gene matches. CDR3 length: 15 residues. CDR3 in amino acids: CASSFPKRELYEQYF. The CDR3 DNA follows: TGTGCCAGCAGCTTCCCGAAGCGGGAGCTCTACGAGCAGTACTTC.

There are a few counts of this clone. V gene TRBV10-3 combines with J gene TRBJ2-7; 7 bases are a match to TRBD2. The germline V gene encodes CDR1 ENHRY and CDR2 SYGVKD. The CDR3 contains 15 residues. Trimming took 4 bases from V and 3 from J; bases not matched to a gene: 9. The CDR3 DNA sequence: TGTGCCATCAGTGGGACGGTGGCTAGCGGCTACGAGCAGTACTTC. Translating gives CAISGTVASGYEQYF.

The V call is TRBV13, the J call TRBJ2-7; TRBD2 aligns across 9 bases. The CDR3 extends over 15 amino acids. Germline CDR1 and CDR2: PRHDT and FYEKMQ (reference sequence). The ends lost 4 bases at V and 7 bases at J; junction bases unmatched: 11. The CDR3 is CASSSGPSGIPEQYF. The CDR3 DNA reads TGTGCCAGCAGCTCGGGGCCTAGCGGGATCCCGGAGCAGTACTTC.

The rearrangement uses TRBV6-1 and TRBJ2-6; TRBD2 agrees at 10 bases. Germline CDR1 and CDR2: MNHNS and SASEGT. This CDR3 region has 18 residues. J lost 2 bases, V lost 2 bases, and 6 bases had no gene match. The CDR3 sequence is CASSEPASGRPGANVLTF. Here the CDR3 DNA reads TGTGCCAGCAGTGAACCGGCTAGCGGGAGACCTGGGGCCAACGTCCTGACTTTC.

Only a few counts were recorded for this clone. The CDR3 DNA follows: TGTGCCAGCAGCGGCTACGGGACTACTGAAGAGACCCAGTACTTC. As protein: CASSGYGTTEETQYF. The genes are TRBV7-9 and TRBJ2-5, with TRBD2 identical over 7 bases. The J segment lost 3 bases and the V segment lost 5 bases, leaving 9 bases of the junction unmatched. The CDR3 sequence is 15 residues long. The V gene's germline CDR1 is SEHNR and CDR2 FQNEAQ (reference sequence).

This clone was detected once. The chain has TRBV4-2 and TRBJ2-3; 8 bases are a match to TRBD2. This CDR3 has 18 residues. Germline V gives CDR1 LGHNA, CDR2 YNFKEQ. V lost 0 bases and J lost 2; bases outside the gene matches: 10. The CDR3 loop reads CASSQEGALAGLTDTQYF. CDR3 nucleotide sequence: TGTGCCAGCAGCCAAGAGGGGGCTCTAGCGGGTCTCACAGATACGCAGTATTTT.

The rearrangement uses TRBV4-1 and TRBJ2-7; no clear D gene. The CDR3 covers 14 residues. V lost 3 bases and J 3 bases, leaving 12 bases between the germline ends. CDR1 is MGHRA and CDR2 is YSYEKL in the germline V gene. CDR3 amino acids: CASSHLSESYEQYF. The CDR3 region has the DNA TGCGCCAGCAGCCATCTTTCAGAGAGCTACGAGCAGTACTTC.

CDR3 sequence: CASNQLGPAGYNEQFF. In DNA form, the CDR3 reads TGTGCCAGCAACCAACTTGGGCCAGCGGGATACAATGAGCAGTTCTTC. The chain employs TRBV28 and TRBJ2-1; 7 nucleotides align to TRBD2. The CDR3 extends over 16 amino acids. The trim removed 7 bases at V and 4 bases at J, leaving 13 bases unmatched. In germline, CDR1 is MDHEN, CDR2 SYDVKM.

The chain uses TRBV6-1 and TRBJ2-7; D ambiguous. The CDR3 consists of 13 residues. Trimming pared 6 bases from V and 3 bases from J, leaving 12 bases between. Germline-derived CDR1 and CDR2 are MNHNS and SASEGT. In DNA form, the CDR3 reads TGTGCCAGCAGGGGCCAGACAAACTACGAGCAGTACTTC. This sequence encodes CASRGQTNYEQYF.

This clone was recorded many times. The chain couples TRBV7-2 to TRBJ2-7; the match to TRBD1 covers 7 bases. This CDR3 contains 15 residues. Trimming took 5 bases from V and 3 from J; bases not matched to a gene: 10. Germline values: CDR1 SGHTA, CDR2 FQGNSA. The CDR3: CASSLGQSLGYEQYF. CDR3 bases: TGTGCCAGCAGCCTGGGACAGTCCTTGGGCTACGAGCAGTACTTC.

The rearrangement uses TRBV25-1 and TRBJ2-3, with TRBD1 as a possible D gene (6 bases). This CDR3 is 13 amino acids long. Deletions cut 2 bases from V and 7 bases from J, with 10 bases between. Germline V gene sequence: CDR1 MGHDK, CDR2 SYGVNS. The CDR3 loop is CASSEGGPNTQYF. The CDR3 coding sequence is TGTGCCAGCAGTGAAGGGGGCCCCAATACGCAGTATTTT. The full variable domain, its missing parts supplied by reference TRBV25-1 and TRBJ2-3, is EADIYQTPRYLVIGTGKKITLECSQTMGHDKMYWYQQDPGMELHLIHYSYGVNSTEKGDLSSESTVSRIRTEHFPLTLESARPSHTSQYLCASSEGGPNTQYFGPGTRLTVL.

The chain links TRBV5-6 to TRBJ2-7, with a weak D call TRBD1 (6 bases). The CDR3 extends over 15 amino acids. Trimming stripped 0 bases from V and 1 base from J, with 11 bases between. CDR1 SGHDT and CDR2 YYEEEE come from the germline V gene. CDR3 in amino acids: CASSLDRTESYEQYF. CDR3 nucleotide sequence: TGTGCCAGCAGCTTGGACAGGACAGAGTCCTACGAGCAGTACTTC.

A few counts support this clone. This chain uses TRBV28 with TRBJ2-5; 10 bases are a match to TRBD2. With 8 bases clipped from V and 5 bases from J, the junction kept 17 bases outside the gene matches. This CDR3 region has 17 residues. Looked up from germline, CDR1 is MDHEN and CDR2 is SYDVKM. For the CDR3, the DNA is TGTGCCAGCGAACCCCGGACTAGCGGAGGGCCTCAGGAGACCCAGTACTTC. Encoded protein: CASEPRTSGGPQETQYF.

A few counts support this clone. The CDR3 bases are TGCGCCAGCAGCCCGAGGGGAGATTACAATGAGCAGTTCTTC. This translates into CASSPRGDYNEQFF. The rearrangement uses TRBV4-1 and TRBJ2-1; the D gene could be TRBD1 or TRBD2 (5 bases each). The CDR3 has 14 residues. Looked up from germline, CDR1 is MGHRA and CDR2 is YSYEKL. The V end lost 4 bases, the J end lost 4 bases, and 11 bases lay between the germline ends.

This clone was recorded a few times. The rearrangement uses TRBV4-1 and TRBJ2-7, with a tentative D call TRBD2 (6 bases). The CDR3 has 13 residues. Germline V lookup: CDR1 MGHRA, CDR2 YSYEKL. Trimming stripped 6 bases from V and 2 bases from J, with 11 bases between. For the CDR3, the DNA is TGCGCCAGCAGAGGGACTTCACCCTACGAGCAGTACTTC. The encoded protein is CASRGTSPYEQYF.

The sample holds a few counts of this clone. The rearrangement joins TRBV9 to TRBJ2-7; 9 bases align to TRBD1. The J segment lost 3 bases and the V segment lost 3 bases, leaving 4 bases of the junction unmatched. Germline CDR1 reads SGDLS; CDR2 reads YYNGEE. The CDR3 is 14 residues long. In DNA form, the CDR3 reads TGTGCCAGCAGCGCACGGGACAGGGACTACGAGCAGTACTTC. It translates to CASSARDRDYEQYF.

This sequence joins TRBV9 and TRBJ1-4, with a tentative D call TRBD1 (6 bases). Germline V gives CDR1 SGDLS, CDR2 YYNGEE. CDR3 length: 17 residues. V lost 4 bases to trimming and J lost 3 bases, with 19 bases between them. CDR3 DNA: TGTGCCAGCAGCTTCCGAGACAGGACTGGTGCTAATGAAAAACTGTTTTTT. It specifies CASSFRDRTGANEKLFF.

The J gene is TRBJ2-7, the V gene TRBV28; a possible D gene is TRBD2 (5 bases). Germline V gene sequence: CDR1 MDHEN, CDR2 SYDVKM. There are 12 residues in the CDR3. V dropped 3 bases and J dropped 4 bases, with 7 bases sitting between them. The CDR3 loop reads CASSFGEYEQYF. For the CDR3, the DNA is TGTGCCAGCAGTTTCGGGGAATACGAGCAGTACTTC.

CDR3 bases: TGTGCCAGCAGCCCAGCCCAACAGGGATTCGCAGATACGCAGTATTTT. Encoded protein: CASSPAQQGFADTQYF. This rearrangement joins TRBV7-6 to TRBJ2-3; D is possibly TRBD1 (6 bases). V was trimmed by 5 bases and J by 4 bases, leaving 19 bases between them. The CDR3 spans 16 residues. Germline V gives CDR1 SGHVS, CDR2 FNYEAQ.

This clone was seen a few times. The V gene is TRBV23-1, the J gene TRBJ2-2; D is possibly TRBD1 (7 bases). TRBV23-1 carries the ORF label, with uncertain function. The V and J ends lost 3 bases and 9 bases respectively, with 17 bases between them. CDR3 length: 15 amino acids. CDR3 nucleotide sequence: TGCGCCAGCAGTCATAGGAGGGGGCTTATTCGGGAGCTGTTTTTT. Translating it yields CASSHRRGLIRELFF.

The V gene is TRBV11-2, the J gene TRBJ2-7; 10 bases fit TRBD1. CDR1 and CDR2 from the germline V gene are SGHAT and FQNNGV. The CDR3 extends over 19 amino acids. J lost 1 base, V lost 0 bases, and 12 bases had no gene match. Here the CDR3 DNA reads TGTGCCAGCAGCTTAGAGATCCCGGGACAGGGGCCGGAATCCTACGAGCAGTACTTC. This sequence encodes CASSLEIPGQGPESYEQYF.

This clone has more than one count but fewer than ten. CDR3: CASAPPGADTQYF. As DNA, the CDR3 is TGTGCCAGCGCCCCGCCGGGGGCAGATACGCAGTATTTT. The rearrangement uses TRBV5-4 and TRBJ2-3, with D possibly being TRBD2 (6 bases). The CDR3 consists of 13 residues. Germline CDR1 is SGHNT and CDR2 is YYREEE (reference sequence). The V end lost 7 bases, the J end lost 4 bases, and 13 bases lay between the germline ends.

This rearrangement joins TRBV9 to TRBJ1-5, with unresolved D. This CDR3 is 14 amino acids long. Trimming took 4 bases from V and 2 from J, leaving 10 bases between them. Per the germline V gene, CDR1 is SGDLS and CDR2 is YYNGEE. In DNA, the CDR3 is TGTGCCAGCAGCTCGGGAGGTGGCAATCAGCCCCAGCATTTT. It yields the protein CASSSGGGNQPQHF. The variable domain in full, with the rest retrieved from reference TRBV9 and TRBJ1-5, is DSGVTQTPKHLITATGQRVTLRCSPRSGDLSVYWYQQSLDQGLQFLIQYYNGEERAKGNILERFSAQQFPDLHSELNLSSLELGDSALYFCASSSGGGNQPQHFGDGTRLSIL.

This clone was recorded a few times. This chain links TRBV5-4 with TRBJ2-7; 7 nucleotides agree with TRBD1. This CDR3 has 14 amino acids. The V gene end was trimmed by 3 bases and the J gene end by 2 bases; junction bases not matched to a gene: 5. The germline CDR1 and CDR2 sequences are SGHNT and YYREEE (reference sequence). The CDR3 here is CASSWGTATYEQYF. The CDR3, as DNA: TGTGCCAGCAGCTGGGGGACAGCTACCTACGAGCAGTACTTC.